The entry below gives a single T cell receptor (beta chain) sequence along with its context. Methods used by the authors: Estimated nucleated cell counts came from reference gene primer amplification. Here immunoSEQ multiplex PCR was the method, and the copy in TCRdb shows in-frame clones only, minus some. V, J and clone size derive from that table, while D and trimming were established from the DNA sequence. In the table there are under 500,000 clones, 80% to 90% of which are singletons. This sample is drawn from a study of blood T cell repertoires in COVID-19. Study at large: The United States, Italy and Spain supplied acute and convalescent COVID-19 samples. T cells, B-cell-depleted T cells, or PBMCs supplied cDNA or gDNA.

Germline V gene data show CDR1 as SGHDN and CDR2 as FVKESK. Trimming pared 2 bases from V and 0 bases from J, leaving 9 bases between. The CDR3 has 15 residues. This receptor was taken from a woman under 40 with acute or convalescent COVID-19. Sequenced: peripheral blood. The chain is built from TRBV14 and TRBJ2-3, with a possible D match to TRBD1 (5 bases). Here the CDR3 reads CASSQSRGSTDTQYF. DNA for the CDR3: TGTGCCAGCAGCCAATCAAGGGGTAGCACAGATACGCAGTATTTT.